One sample yielded the 22 T cell receptor beta chains listed below, sequenced in a study of blood T cell repertoires in COVID-19. Clones were read by immunoSEQ multiplex PCR, and TCRdb kept only the in-frame ones, dropping some. Here the sample spans about 130,000 clones, around 80% being singletons. Sequenced: peripheral blood. These TCRs come from a man in his forties with active or convalescent COVID-19.

The chain links TRBV30 to TRBJ1-5; TRBD1 matches at 7 bases. Trimming at V came to 2 bases and at J to 0 bases, leaving 10 bases not matched to a gene. This CDR3 spans 17 amino acids. Germline CDR1 reads GTSNPN; CDR2 reads SVGIG (reference sequence). CDR3 residues: CAWSPRTGPYSNQPQHF. As DNA, the CDR3 is TGTGCCTGGAGTCCGCGGACAGGCCCGTATAGCAATCAGCCCCAGCATTTT.

V usage is TRBV2 and J usage is TRBJ2-5; perhaps TRBD2 as D (5 bases). The V gene lost 4 bases and the J gene lost 6 bases, with 12 bases spanning the gap. Germline V lookup: CDR1 SNHLY, CDR2 FYNNEI. This CDR3 is built from 13 residues. As DNA, the CDR3 is TGTGCCAGCAGTGGTATAGCGACGAAGACCCAGTACTTC. Protein sequence: CASSGIATKTQYF.

J is TRBJ2-7 and V is TRBV6-5; 9 positions match TRBD1. The ends lost 10 bases at V and 5 bases at J; junction bases unmatched: 6. This CDR3 region has 12 residues. Germline CDR1 and CDR2: MNHEY and SVGAGI. Here the CDR3 reads CATRQGVDEQYF. In nucleotides, the CDR3 is TGTGCCACCAGACAGGGGGTCGACGAGCAGTACTTC.

The chain joins TRBV10-3 to TRBJ1-1, with TRBD1 matching 10 bases. V lost 3 bases, J lost 5 bases, and 3 bases stayed unmatched. In germline, CDR1 is ENHRY, CDR2 SYGVKD. The CDR3 length is 14 residues. CDR3 in DNA: TGTGCCATCAGTGAAGGGACAGGGGCTACTGAAGCTTTCTTT. Protein: CAISEGTGATEAFF.

The genes are TRBV6-1 and TRBJ1-2; no firm D call. Germline lookup yields CDR1 MNHNS and CDR2 SASEGT. V lost 3 bases to trimming and J lost 10 bases, with 9 bases between them. The CDR3 contains 11 residues. In nucleotides, the CDR3 is TGTGCCAGCAGTGACGGAGCTCACTACACCTTC. As protein: CASSDGAHYTF.

V is TRBV7-3 and J is TRBJ2-1; D may be TRBD1 (6 bases). Trimming pared 3 bases from V and 11 bases from J, leaving 11 bases between. The length of the CDR3 is 12 residues. The germline V gene encodes CDR1 SGHTA and CDR2 FQGTGA. CDR3 protein: CASSFDRIQQFF. The CDR3 DNA is TGTGCCAGCAGCTTTGACAGGATTCAGCAGTTCTTC.

V and J are TRBV7-9 and TRBJ2-2, with D tentatively TRBD2 (6 bases). Trimming removed 10 bases at V and 5 bases at J, with 14 bases between. CDR3 length: 13 amino acids. Germline CDR1 is SEHNR and CDR2 is FQNEAQ (reference sequence). The CDR3 sequence is CANPSEGTGELFF. The DNA of the CDR3 is TGTGCCAACCCGTCGGAGGGGACCGGGGAGCTGTTTTTT.

The chain combines TRBV7-2 with TRBJ1-4; no clear D. Germline V lookup: CDR1 SGHTA, CDR2 FQGNSA. The V and J ends lost 0 bases and 7 bases respectively, with 9 bases between them. This CDR3 has 14 residues. The CDR3 sequence is CASSLAVAGEKLFF. CDR3 sequence (DNA): TGTGCCAGCAGCTTAGCGGTGGCGGGTGAAAAACTGTTTTTT.

The chain employs TRBV2 and TRBJ2-7; 10 bases are a match to TRBD2. The ends lost 6 bases at V and 4 bases at J; junction bases unmatched: 6. The CDR3 has 14 amino acids. Germline CDR1 is SNHLY and CDR2 is FYNNEI. CDR3 sequence: CASSALAGGYEQYF. The CDR3 nucleotides are TGTGCCAGCAGCGCTTTAGCGGGGGGATACGAGCAGTACTTC.

Here the CDR3 reads CASQGWQGNTGELFF. The DNA for the CDR3 is TGTGCCAGTCAAGGATGGCAGGGGAACACCGGGGAGCTGTTTTTT. This sequence joins TRBV25-1 and TRBJ2-2, with D possibly TRBD1 on 5 matching bases. Deletions cut 9 bases from V and 1 base from J, with 15 bases between. This CDR3 has 15 residues. Germline V gene sequence: CDR1 MGHDK, CDR2 SYGVNS.

This clone was seen only a few times. This chain links TRBV3-1 (or the pseudogene TRBV3-2) with TRBJ2-7, with TRBD1 identical over 9 bases. The junction had 4 bases not matched to a gene; V was cut back by 5 bases and J by 5 bases. Germline lookup yields CDR1 LGHDT and CDR2 YNNKEL (reference sequence). The CDR3 is 13 residues long. The chain's CDR3 is CASSVQGAHEQYF. In nucleotides, the CDR3 is TGTGCCAGCAGCGTACAGGGGGCCCACGAGCAGTACTTC.

The V gene is TRBV13, the J gene TRBJ1-1; 8 nucleotides line up with TRBD1. CDR1 and CDR2 (germline): PRHDT, FYEKMQ (reference sequence). CDR3 length: 17 amino acids. The V segment lost 4 bases and the J segment 4 bases; nucleotides outside the gene matches: 14. CDR3 protein: CASSYSTRTGSSTEAFF. The DNA of the CDR3 is TGTGCCAGCAGCTACTCCACCCGGACAGGGAGTTCCACTGAAGCTTTCTTT.

This rearrangement joins TRBV19 to TRBJ2-1; possibly TRBD1 for D (6 bases). This CDR3 is 14 amino acids long. The germline V gene has CDR1 LNHDA and CDR2 SQIVND (reference sequence). Trimming left V 6 bases short and J 6 bases short, with 15 bases between. Here the CDR3 DNA reads TGTGCCAGTAGGCGAGGACAGCACCCCAATGAGCAGTTCTTC. Protein sequence: CASRRGQHPNEQFF.

The chain links TRBV5-4 to TRBJ2-7, with D possibly matching TRBD2 (6 bases). V was cut by 1 base and J by 0 bases, with 11 bases left in between. Germline-derived CDR1 and CDR2 are SGHNT and YYREEE (reference sequence). The CDR3 runs 15 residues. This CDR3 is CASSLLGTASYEQYF. CDR3 in DNA: TGTGCCAGCAGCTTGTTGGGGACTGCCTCCTACGAGCAGTACTTC.

The chain employs TRBV5-1 and TRBJ2-7, with D tentatively TRBD1 (5 bases). This CDR3 is built from 14 residues. Trimming left V 0 bases short and J 1 base short, with 8 bases between. In germline, CDR1 is SGHRS, CDR2 YFSETQ. The chain's CDR3 is CASSLDRQSYEQYF. The DNA for the CDR3 is TGCGCCAGCAGCTTGGACAGACAGTCCTACGAGCAGTACTTC.

The chain joins TRBV12-3 or TRBV12-4 to TRBJ2-3, with TRBD1 identical over 8 bases. The CDR3 is 13 amino acids. V gave up 6 bases and J gave up 4 bases; unmatched junction bases: 3. The CDR3 here is CASRSTGADTQYF. The CDR3 nucleotides are TGTGCCAGCAGGTCGACAGGGGCAGATACGCAGTATTTT.

The chain is built from TRBV7-3 and TRBJ2-1, with 9 bases aligning to TRBD2. V gave up 6 bases and J gave up 6 bases; unmatched junction bases: 9. This CDR3 is 15 amino acids long. Per germline, CDR1 SGHTA and CDR2 FQGTGA. The CDR3 coding sequence is TGTGCCAGCAGTATAGGCGCTAGCGGGACCAATGAGCAGTTCTTC. Its protein product is CASSIGASGTNEQFF.

A single count supports this clone. This chain joins TRBV11-3 and TRBJ2-2, with D unresolved. This CDR3 region has 12 residues. Germline values: CDR1 SGHNT, CDR2 YENEEA. V lost 5 bases and J 3 bases, leaving 4 bases between the germline ends. CDR3 region: CASSRDTGELFF. CDR3 DNA: TGTGCCAGCAGCCGGGACACCGGGGAGCTGTTTTTT.

V gene TRBV19 combines with J gene TRBJ1-2, with 7 bases identical to TRBD1. V shed 7 bases and J 0 bases; nucleotides not matched to a gene: 2. The CDR3 has 13 residues. Germline CDR1 reads LNHDA; CDR2 reads SQIVND (reference sequence). CDR3 in DNA: TGTGCCAGTACAGGGACAGCTAACTATGGCTACACCTTC. It translates to CASTGTANYGYTF.

DNA for the CDR3: TGCGCCAGCAGCCCTGGAGCGGCGGGGGAGCAGTACTTC. Encoded protein: CASSPGAAGEQYF. The chain recombines TRBV5-1 with TRBJ2-7; D is possibly TRBD2 (6 bases). V gave up 4 bases and J gave up 7 bases, with 15 bases separating them. The CDR3 loop spans 13 amino acids. Germline V gene sequence: CDR1 SGHRS, CDR2 YFSETQ.

J is TRBJ1-2 and V is TRBV4-1; D uncertain. Deletions cut 4 bases from V and 2 bases from J, with 11 bases between. CDR1 is MGHRA and CDR2 is YSYEKL in the germline V gene. The CDR3 sequence is 14 residues long. The CDR3 DNA reads TGCGCCAGCAGCCGCGAGGGAGACAACTATGGCTACACCTTC. Translated: CASSREGDNYGYTF.

This sequence joins TRBV18 and TRBJ1-5, with 9 nucleotides matching TRBD1. CDR1 KGHSH and CDR2 LQKENI come from the germline V gene. This CDR3 is 15 amino acids long. Germline trimming cut 3 bases from V and 4 bases from J; bases unmatched to any gene: 4. CDR3 DNA: TGTGCCAGCTCACCTCAGGGGACAGGGAATCAGCCCCAGCATTTT. Amino acid sequence: CASSPQGTGNQPQHF.